What follows describes a single T cell receptor beta chain. Its antigen has not been determined. It has no much larger one-base neighbor in the sample; base qualities were not kept. These data belong to a study of coeliac disease (dated 2022 in TCRdb). A note on the overall study: Each coeliac patient was placed into one of three groups: newly diagnosed active disease, refractory coeliac disease type I, or disease controlled by a gluten-free diet. Refractory coeliac disease type I was defined by the absence of response to a gluten-free diet for more than 12 months, together with immunophenotypically normal intraepithelial cells. High-resolution HLA typing was unavailable, so biased TRBV7-2 usage was queried as a proof of principle. The study applied next-generation sequencing of rearranged TRB and TRG CDR3 regions to small intestinal lymphocyte fractions from coeliac and non-coeliac patients. The study set out to describe the TR repertoires of small intestinal T cells in active coeliac disease, refractory type I coeliac disease, and coeliac disease treated with a gluten-free diet. Of the 30 or so patients in the full study, some 22 had coeliac disease confirmed by serology and 8 were controls with non-small intestinal disorders. TRB sequencing worked for samples from some 26 subjects, and these included fewer than 25 paired bulk unsorted intraepithelial and lamina propria cell samples.

Libraries were made using the immunoSEQ multiplex PCR assay. The TR loci underwent multiplexed PCR amplification, with J gene segments targeted by reverse primers and V gene segments targeted by forward primers. Amplified CDR3 regions were sequenced on the Illumina HiSeq System. From the authors' description of their analysis: Closely related reads were merged by a nearest-neighbour algorithm to remove PCR and sequencing errors and to collapse the data into unique sequences. Two measures summarised the repertoires: clonality, and T cell density, defined as TR molecules per amount of genomic DNA input. CDR3 amino acid sequences present in at least 80% of unsorted samples were defined as public TRs and were then tested for differential abundance between coeliac and control samples. Each lamina propria sample was queried against a list of more than 200 published gliadin-specific TRB sequences. Differences in clonality and density between disease groups were tested by Kruskal-Wallis tests, followed by Dunn post-tests. TCRdb's version of the immuneACCESS table is confined to in-frame rearrangements and falls short of the full clone set. An unresolved V gene accounts for under half of the shortfall where checked; the remainder is of unknown origin. From that table come the V and J calls and clone size; the DNA was used to work out D and trimming. Recorded for this sample are 6,000 to 8,000 clones; around 70% of them occurred a single time. Of the sample, roughly 6% falls within the top ten clones.

Aliquots of approximately 500,000 cells were frozen in DMSO/FBS in liquid nitrogen, and a single aliquot per fraction was used for sequencing. All 30 patients in the study underwent endoscopy and small intestinal biopsy. To release lamina propria cells, the biopsy tissue left over after intraepithelial cell isolation was digested with collagenase. The Qiagen DNeasy blood extraction kit was used to extract genomic DNA from the frozen unsorted cell fractions. What the research found in general, with its limitations: Published gliadin-specific TRB sequences turned up in about 50% of the 18 coeliac lamina propria samples, compared with only 1 of 6 controls. Cross-contamination between compartments was possible, because separating intraepithelial cells from lamina propria cells did not produce high-purity fractions. TRB and TRG repertoires of active coeliac intraepithelial and lamina propria samples showed lower clonality than controls, suggesting recruitment of diverse T cells. TRB repertoires were largely private; most amino acid sequences were unique to one sample, and V-gene usage did not differ significantly by disease group. The authors considered the approach unsuitable for unbiased detection of gliadin-specific T cells, which are scarce and rarely shared between patients.

The germline V gene supplies CDR1 SGHRS and CDR2 YFSETQ. The junction shows trimming of 6 bases on V and 6 bases on J, and the gene matches do not reach 10 bases of it. Spanning cysteine to phenylalanine, the CDR3 consists of 14 amino acids. The retained sequence is limited to the CDR3, 42 bases, with the frame set at the first base. The sample consisted of lamina propria lymphocytes from the gut. The sample's cell subset or site, from its label and the paper: lamina propria cell (LPC) fraction of small intestinal biopsy. The sequence was collected from a man aged 30-40 years with celiac disease. This chain joins TRBV5-1 to TRBJ2-7; 9 bases in the junction line up with TRBD2. The nucleotide sequence is TGCGCCAGCAAAACGAGGACTAGCGCAGGCGAGCAGTACTTC. Translated, it reads CASKTRTSAGEQYF.